The next 29 T cell receptor beta chains were all read from a single sample in a study of identical twins (dated by TCRdb to about 2016). Library preparation was by 5' RACE. The sequencer was an Illumina HiSeq 2000. The public reads were run again by TCRdb, first through fastp at Q25 and then through MiXCR, and only productive beta chains were kept. Rows merge per CDR3 protein into single entries with the most common DNA and genes. This sample has 1.5 million or so distinct CDR3 sequences in its table, and around 33% of those were observed once. The top ten clonotypes cover roughly 0.3% of the sample. The sequencing input was cord blood. The source of these receptors is a newborn girl in good health.

Note on this clonotype: The junction and the germline gene differ at one end; a read error may be behind it. This chain joins TRBV28 and TRBJ2-7; 7 bases agree with TRBD1. Germline V gene data show CDR1 as MDHEN and CDR2 as SYDVKM. The CDR3 is 13 residues long. CDR3 coding DNA: TGTGCCAGCAGCCTAGGACAGGAACTCGAGCGGTACTTC. Translated, it gives CASSLGQELERYF.

This clonotype was found a few times. The chain couples TRBV20-1 to TRBJ2-7; D might be TRBD1 (7 bases). Trimming left V 8 bases short and J 4 bases short, with 21 bases between. The CDR3 sequence is 14 residues long. CDR1 is DFQATT, CDR2 SNEGSKA, per germline (reference sequence). The CDR3 nucleotides are TGCAGTACCAAGACAGGGTGGCTAGCGTACGAGCAGTACTTC. It encodes CSTKTGWLAYEQYF.

J is TRBJ1-2 and V is TRBV5-1, with D perhaps matching TRBD1 (6 bases). Deletions cut 0 bases from V and 0 bases from J, with 9 bases between. CDR1 is SGHRS, CDR2 YFSETQ, per germline. The CDR3 is made up of 15 amino acids. CDR3 loop: CASSLGDNSNYGYTF. The CDR3 region has the DNA TGCGCCAGCAGCTTGGGGGACAATTCTAACTATGGCTACACCTTC.

The V and J genes are TRBV9 and TRBJ1-1; a possible D gene is TRBD1 (6 bases). Trimming removed 3 bases at V and 1 base at J, with 10 bases between. Germline V gives CDR1 SGDLS, CDR2 YYNGEE. The CDR3 length is 14 residues. This CDR3 reads CASSGGGPNTEAFF. In DNA form, the CDR3 reads TGTGCCAGCAGCGGAGGGGGGCCGAACACTGAAGCTTTCTTT.

The gene calls are TRBV20-1 and TRBJ2-7; 11 bases are a match to TRBD2. Germline assignment: CDR1 DFQATT and CDR2 SNEGSKA (reference sequence). V was pared by 0 bases and J by 4 bases, with 8 bases of the junction left unmatched. The CDR3 is made up of 16 amino acids. The CDR3 nucleotides read TGCAGTGCTAGAGATCTCCCTACTAGCGGGAGATACGAGCAGTACTTC. It yields the protein CSARDLPTSGRYEQYF.

The DNA for the CDR3 is TGTGCCACCTTTGAGTCATACAATGAGCAGTACTTC. Its translation is CATFESYNEQYF. V is TRBV21-1 and J is TRBJ2-5. TRBV21-1 is labeled a pseudogene. The CDR3 runs 12 residues.

The CDR3 region is CASSLGTGGGGYTF. DNA of the CDR3: TGTGCCAGCAGCTTAGGGACAGGGGGCGGCGGCTACACCTTC. The V and J genes are TRBV7-6 and TRBJ1-2; 11 bases map to TRBD1. The CDR3 totals 14 residues. With V trimmed by 1 base and J by 8 bases, 3 bases remained unmatched. CDR1 is SGHVS and CDR2 is FNYEAQ in the germline V gene. The whole variable domain, filled in from reference TRBV7-6 and TRBJ1-2, reads GAGVSQSPRYKVTKRGQDVALRCDPISGHVSLYWYRQALGQGPEFLTYFNYEAQQDKSGLPNDRFSAERPEGSISTLTIQRTEQRDSAMYRCASSLGTGGGGYTFGSGTRLTVV.

In its sample, this clonotype was seen a few times. The chain uses TRBV9 and TRBJ2-5; 9 nucleotides agree with TRBD2. CDR1 is SGDLS, CDR2 YYNGEE, per germline. This CDR3 is built from 15 residues. The V gene end was trimmed by 4 bases and the J gene end by 11 bases; junction bases not matched to a gene: 15. The DNA for the CDR3 is TGTGCCAGCAGCCTTCGACTAGCGGTCTACAATGAGCAGTACTTC. It codes for CASSLRLAVYNEQYF. The complete variable domain, with remaining parts taken from reference TRBV9 and TRBJ2-5, reads DSGVTQTPKHLITATGQRVTLRCSPRSGDLSVYWYQQSLDQGLQFLIQYYNGEERAKGNILERFSAQQFPDLHSELNLSSLELGDSALYFCASSLRLAVYNEQYFGPGTRLLVL.

This clonotype was recorded a few times. The chain recombines TRBV10-3 with TRBJ2-1; TRBD2 aligns across 14 bases. There are 17 residues in the CDR3. The germline gives CDR1 ENHRY, CDR2 SYGVKD. J lost 5 bases, V lost 0 bases, and 3 bases had no gene match. The CDR3 nucleotides are TGTGCCATCAGTGAGTCGGGGACTAGCGGGAGACACAATGAGCAGTTCTTC. Protein sequence: CAISESGTSGRHNEQFF.

The sample holds a few counts of this clonotype. This chain uses TRBV7-8 with TRBJ2-1, with D tentatively TRBD1 or TRBD2 (6 bases each). Trimming stripped 1 base from V and 4 bases from J, with 14 bases between. The CDR3 is 16 amino acids. The germline V gene has CDR1 SGHVS and CDR2 FQNEAQ. CDR3 residues: CASSLDGGGIYNEQFF. CDR3 DNA: TGTGCCAGCAGCTTAGATGGAGGGGGGATTTACAATGAGCAGTTCTTC.

The genes are TRBV7-2 and TRBJ2-4, with 10 bases identical to TRBD1. With the DNA end fitting TRBJ2-7 better, the J assignment may be wrong. This CDR3 region has 15 residues. Germline V gene sequence: CDR1 SGHTA, CDR2 FQGNSA. DNA for the CDR3: TGTGCCAGCAGCGCGACAGGGGGCAGGTCCTACGAGCAGTACTTC. Translated: CASSATGGRSYEQYF.

This sequence joins TRBV20-1 and TRBJ1-5; no firm D call. V was trimmed by 7 bases and J by 0 bases, leaving 7 bases between them. CDR1 and CDR2 (germline): DFQATT, SNEGSKA (reference sequence). This CDR3 region has 12 residues. The CDR3 bases are TGCAGTGGGGCTAATAGCAATCAGCCCCAGCATTTT. Translated, it gives CSGANSNQPQHF.

The V and J genes are TRBV12-3 or TRBV12-4 and TRBJ2-1, with 8 positions matching TRBD2. With 6 bases clipped from V and 7 bases from J, the junction kept 8 bases outside the gene matches. This CDR3 has 14 residues. Written as DNA, the CDR3 is TGTGCCAGCAGGATAAAGCGGGGGAGGAATGAGCAGTTCTTC. This encodes CASRIKRGRNEQFF.

This chain joins TRBV18 and TRBJ2-1; 9 positions match TRBD2. This CDR3 region has 17 residues. V shed 4 bases and J 0 bases; nucleotides not matched to a gene: 7. Germline CDR1 and CDR2: KGHSH and LQKENI. CDR3 coding DNA: TGTGCCAGCTCACTGGCTAGCGGGACCCTCTCCTACAATGAGCAGTTCTTC. It yields the protein CASSLASGTLSYNEQFF.

This clonotype was seen a handful of times. This chain uses TRBV20-1 with TRBJ1-2; 7 bases fit TRBD1. The germline V gene has CDR1 DFQATT and CDR2 SNEGSKA (reference sequence). The ends lost 6 bases at V and 6 bases at J; junction bases unmatched: 13. CDR3 length: 14 amino acids. DNA of the CDR3: TGCAGTGCCGCCGCCGCGACAGGGAGCCATGGCTACACCTTC. Amino acids: CSAAAATGSHGYTF.

The rearrangement links TRBV9 to TRBJ2-3, with TRBD2 matching over 11 bases. Trimming at V came to 0 bases and at J to 8 bases, leaving 14 bases not matched to a gene. The germline V gene has CDR1 SGDLS and CDR2 YYNGEE. CDR3 length equals 18 residues. CDR3 bases: TGTGCCAGCAGCGTAGCGGTAGCGGGAGGGCCGCGGGCGGCTACGCAGTATTTT. This sequence encodes CASSVAVAGGPRAATQYF.

This clonotype was detected only a few times. The J gene is TRBJ2-1, the V gene TRBV9, with D unclear. The CDR3 is 13 residues long. V shed 2 bases and J shed 7 bases, with 10 bases lying between them. Per the germline V gene, CDR1 is SGDLS and CDR2 is YYNGEE. CDR3 nucleotide sequence: TGTGCCAGCAGCGTGGTACCATGGAATGAGCAGTTCTTC. This encodes CASSVVPWNEQFF. The variable domain in full, completed from reference TRBV9 and TRBJ2-1, reads DSGVTQTPKHLITATGQRVTLRCSPRSGDLSVYWYQQSLDQGLQFLIQYYNGEERAKGNILERFSAQQFPDLHSELNLSSLELGDSALYFCASSVVPWNEQFFGPGTRLTVL.

In this sample, this clonotype turned up a few times. J is TRBJ1-1 and V is TRBV6-5, with 10 positions matching TRBD1. The CDR3 is made up of 17 amino acids. CDR1 is MNHEY, CDR2 SVGAGI, per germline. Trimming removed 8 bases from V and 0 bases from J; junction bases left unmatched: 12. CDR3 sequence: CASRNSDRGLLNTEAFF. The CDR3 DNA follows: TGTGCCAGCCGTAACTCTGACAGGGGGCTACTGAACACTGAAGCTTTCTTT.

The gene calls are TRBV20-1 and TRBJ2-3; 13 bases agree with TRBD2. This CDR3 contains 16 residues. Per the germline V gene, CDR1 is DFQATT and CDR2 is SNEGSKA (reference sequence). V shed 1 base and J 4 bases; nucleotides not matched to a gene: 5. CDR3 region: CSARVGLAGVADTQYF. Written as DNA, the CDR3 is TGCAGTGCTAGAGTAGGACTAGCGGGAGTCGCAGATACGCAGTATTTT.

Notes on this clonotype: Being one base from a much bigger clone, this may be a read error. The chain employs TRBV10-3 and TRBJ2-1; D might be TRBD1 (5 bases). The end of the DNA is better explained by TRBJ2-7, so the J call may be wrong. Germline V lookup: CDR1 ENHRY, CDR2 SYGVKD. This CDR3 region has 12 residues. The CDR3 sequence is CAISDVDNEQYF. The CDR3 coding sequence is TGTGCCATTTCGGACGTGGACAATGAGCAGTACTTC.

This clonotype was counted between two and nine times. The chain uses TRBV5-4 and TRBJ1-2; the D gene is possibly TRBD1 (5 bases). This CDR3 comprises 15 residues. Germline V gives CDR1 SGHNT, CDR2 YYREEE (reference sequence). V gave up 4 bases and J gave up 4 bases, with 17 bases separating them. DNA for the CDR3: TGTGCCAGCAGCCTTGACAGTCCTCTGCGCTATGGCTACACCTTC. Translated, it gives CASSLDSPLRYGYTF.

CDR3 residues: CASSAPGTVSYEQYF. CDR3 DNA sequence: TGTGCCAGCAGTGCCCCCGGGACAGTCTCCTACGAGCAGTACTTC. V is TRBV25-1 and J is TRBJ2-7, with 7 bases lining up with TRBD1. Germline V gives CDR1 MGHDK, CDR2 SYGVNS. This CDR3 region has 15 residues. J lost 0 bases, V lost 4 bases, and 6 bases had no gene match.

The chain couples TRBV20-1 to TRBJ2-3, with a weak D call TRBD2 (6 bases). V lost 3 bases and J 4 bases, leaving 14 bases between the germline ends. Germline CDR1 reads DFQATT; CDR2 reads SNEGSKA (reference sequence). The CDR3 runs to 14 residues. The CDR3 region is CSASDGGTADTQYF. DNA of the CDR3: TGCAGTGCTAGTGATGGCGGGACGGCAGATACGCAGTATTTT.

In this sample, this clonotype turned up many times. This chain joins TRBV7-2 and TRBJ2-1; 7 bases match TRBD2. J gave up 3 bases and V 3 bases, and 2 bases lay outside the gene matches. The CDR3 sequence is 14 residues long. Germline CDR1 is SGHTA and CDR2 is FQGNSA. CDR3 in DNA: TGTGCCAGCAGCTTTGGGGGGGGCTACAATGAGCAGTTCTTC. Translated: CASSFGGGYNEQFF.

The chain joins TRBV4-1 to TRBJ1-1; D gene ambiguous. The CDR3 runs 15 residues. The germline V and J ends were trimmed by 5 bases and 1 base, with 14 bases remaining between them. Germline V lookup: CDR1 MGHRA, CDR2 YSYEKL. The CDR3 sequence is CASSISKSGNTEAFF. As DNA, the CDR3 is TGCGCCAGCAGCATTTCAAAATCAGGGAACACTGAAGCTTTCTTT.

This clonotype appeared a few times. The V gene is TRBV20-1, the J gene TRBJ2-7; no reliable D call. Germline CDR1 is DFQATT and CDR2 is SNEGSKA (reference sequence). The CDR3 spans 12 residues. V dropped 0 bases and J dropped 2 bases, with 5 bases sitting between them. The CDR3 region has the DNA TGCAGTGCTAGAGATTGGACCTACGAGCAGTACTTC. It specifies CSARDWTYEQYF.

The chain carries TRBV2 and TRBJ1-5; D may be TRBD1 (6 bases). Trimming left V 2 bases short and J 0 bases short, with 14 bases between. The CDR3 spans 17 residues. The germline CDR1 and CDR2 sequences are SNHLY and FYNNEI. CDR3 region: CASSEPLQGFSNQPQHF. In DNA form, the CDR3 reads TGTGCCAGCAGTGAACCACTTCAGGGGTTTAGCAATCAGCCCCAGCATTTT.

There are many counts of this clonotype. J is TRBJ2-4 and V is TRBV10-3, with a weak D call TRBD1 (5 bases). The CDR3 is made up of 11 amino acids. Trimming cost V 3 bases and J 8 bases, with 5 bases left between them. Germline CDR1 is ENHRY and CDR2 is SYGVKD. DNA for the CDR3: TGTGCCATCAGTGACAGGGACATTCAGTACTTC. Translation gives CAISDRDIQYF.

This clonotype was seen more than once but under ten times. V gene TRBV28 combines with J gene TRBJ2-5; either TRBD1 or TRBD2 may fit D (5 bases each). The CDR3 covers 14 residues. Germline-derived CDR1 and CDR2 are MDHEN and SYDVKM. The V end lost 2 bases, the J end lost 5 bases, and 12 bases lay between the germline ends. CDR3 sequence: CASSLPVWGETQYF. CDR3 nucleotides: TGTGCCAGCAGTTTACCAGTGTGGGGGGAGACCCAGTACTTC.